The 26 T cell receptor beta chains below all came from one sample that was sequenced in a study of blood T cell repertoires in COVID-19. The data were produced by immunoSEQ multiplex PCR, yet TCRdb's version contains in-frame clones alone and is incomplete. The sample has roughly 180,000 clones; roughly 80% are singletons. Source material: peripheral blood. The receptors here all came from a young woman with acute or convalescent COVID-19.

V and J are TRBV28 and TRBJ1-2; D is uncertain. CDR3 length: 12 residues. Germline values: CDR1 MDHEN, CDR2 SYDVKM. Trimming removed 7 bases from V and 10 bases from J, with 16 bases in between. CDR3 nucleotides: TGTGCCAGCAACCCGGGTAAGCAAGCCTACACCTTC. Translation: CASNPGKQAYTF.

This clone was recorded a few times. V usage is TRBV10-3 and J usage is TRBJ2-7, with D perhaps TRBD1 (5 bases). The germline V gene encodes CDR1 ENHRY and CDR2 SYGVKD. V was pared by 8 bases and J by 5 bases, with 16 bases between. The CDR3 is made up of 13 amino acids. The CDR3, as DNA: TGTGCCATCGGCAAGACAGATTCTCACGAGCAGTACTTC. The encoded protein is CAIGKTDSHEQYF.

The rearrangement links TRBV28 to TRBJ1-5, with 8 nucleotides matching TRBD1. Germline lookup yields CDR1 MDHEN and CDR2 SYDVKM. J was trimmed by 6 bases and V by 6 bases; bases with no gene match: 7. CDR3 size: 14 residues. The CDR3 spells CASRTRQGSQPQHF. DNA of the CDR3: TGTGCCAGCAGAACCCGACAGGGGAGTCAGCCCCAGCATTTT.

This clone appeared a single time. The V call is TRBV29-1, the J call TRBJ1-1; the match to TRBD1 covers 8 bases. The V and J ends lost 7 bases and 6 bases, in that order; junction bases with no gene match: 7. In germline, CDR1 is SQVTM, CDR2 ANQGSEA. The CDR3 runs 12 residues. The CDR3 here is CSANQGAAEAFF. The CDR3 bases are TGCAGCGCGAACCAGGGGGCCGCTGAAGCTTTCTTT.

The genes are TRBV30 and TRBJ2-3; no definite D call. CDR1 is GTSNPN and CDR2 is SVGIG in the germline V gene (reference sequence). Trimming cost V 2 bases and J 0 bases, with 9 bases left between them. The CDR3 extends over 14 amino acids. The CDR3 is CAWSSLGSTDTQYF. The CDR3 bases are TGTGCCTGGAGTTCCCTCGGGAGCACAGATACGCAGTATTTT.

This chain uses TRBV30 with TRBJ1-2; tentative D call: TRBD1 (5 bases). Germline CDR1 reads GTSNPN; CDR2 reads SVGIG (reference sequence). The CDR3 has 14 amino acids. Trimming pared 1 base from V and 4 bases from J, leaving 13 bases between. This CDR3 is CAWSGGRGGYGYTF. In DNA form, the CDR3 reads TGTGCCTGGAGTGGAGGGAGGGGCGGCTATGGCTACACCTTC.

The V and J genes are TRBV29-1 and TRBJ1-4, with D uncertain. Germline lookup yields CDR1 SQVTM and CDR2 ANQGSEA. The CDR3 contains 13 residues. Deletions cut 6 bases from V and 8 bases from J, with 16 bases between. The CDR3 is CSVDGGYGEKLFF. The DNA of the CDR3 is TGCAGCGTCGACGGAGGGTATGGCGAAAAACTGTTTTTT.

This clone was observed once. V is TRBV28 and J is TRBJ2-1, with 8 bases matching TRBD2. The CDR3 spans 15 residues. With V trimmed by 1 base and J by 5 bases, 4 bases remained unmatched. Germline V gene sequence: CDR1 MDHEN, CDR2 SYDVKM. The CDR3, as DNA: TGTGCCAGCAGTTTATCGGGACTAGACCACAATGAGCAGTTCTTC. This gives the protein CASSLSGLDHNEQFF.

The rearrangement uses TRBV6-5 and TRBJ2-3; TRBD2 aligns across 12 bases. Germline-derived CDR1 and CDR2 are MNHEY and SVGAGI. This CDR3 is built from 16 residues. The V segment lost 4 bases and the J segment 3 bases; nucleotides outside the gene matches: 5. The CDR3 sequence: CASSSWTSGDTDTQYF. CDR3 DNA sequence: TGTGCCAGCAGTTCATGGACTAGCGGGGATACAGATACGCAGTATTTT.

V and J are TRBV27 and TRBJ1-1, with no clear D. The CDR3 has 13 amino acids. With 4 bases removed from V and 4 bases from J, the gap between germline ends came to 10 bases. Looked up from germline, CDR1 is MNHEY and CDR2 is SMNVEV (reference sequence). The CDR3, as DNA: TGTGCCAGCAGTTATTGGGCGAGCACTGAAGCTTTCTTT. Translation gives CASSYWASTEAFF.

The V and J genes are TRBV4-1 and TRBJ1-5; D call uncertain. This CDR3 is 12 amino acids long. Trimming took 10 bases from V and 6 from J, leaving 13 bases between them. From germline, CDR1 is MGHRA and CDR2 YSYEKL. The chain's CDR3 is CATYIGSQPQHF. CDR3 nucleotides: TGCGCCACTTACATCGGGAGTCAGCCCCAGCATTTT.

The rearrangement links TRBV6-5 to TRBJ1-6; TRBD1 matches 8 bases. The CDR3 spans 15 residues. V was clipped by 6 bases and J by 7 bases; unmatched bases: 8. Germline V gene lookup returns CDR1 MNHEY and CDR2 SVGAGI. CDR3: CASSQGAPENSPLHF. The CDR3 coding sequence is TGTGCCAGCAGCCAGGGGGCCCCGGAGAATTCACCCCTCCACTTT.

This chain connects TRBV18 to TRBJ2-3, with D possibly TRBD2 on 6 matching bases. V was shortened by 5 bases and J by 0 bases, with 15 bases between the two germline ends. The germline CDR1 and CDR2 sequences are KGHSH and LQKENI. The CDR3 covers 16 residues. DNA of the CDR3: TGTGCCAGCTCAATCTCCAGCGGGTCTAGCACAGATACGCAGTATTTT. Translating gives CASSISSGSSTDTQYF.

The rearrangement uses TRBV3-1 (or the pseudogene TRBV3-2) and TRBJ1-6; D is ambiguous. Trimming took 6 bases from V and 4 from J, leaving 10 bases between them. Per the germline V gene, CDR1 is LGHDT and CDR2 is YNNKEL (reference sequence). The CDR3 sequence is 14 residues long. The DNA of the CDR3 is TGTGCCAGCAGTCTCGTACAGTATAATTCACCCCTCCACTTT. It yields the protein CASSLVQYNSPLHF.

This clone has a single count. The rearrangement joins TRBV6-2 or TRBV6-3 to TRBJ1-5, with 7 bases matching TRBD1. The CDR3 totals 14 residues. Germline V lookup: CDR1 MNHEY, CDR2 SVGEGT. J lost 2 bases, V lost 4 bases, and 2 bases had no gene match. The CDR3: CASSSTGGNQPQHF. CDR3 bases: TGTGCCAGCAGTTCCACAGGGGGCAATCAGCCCCAGCATTTT.

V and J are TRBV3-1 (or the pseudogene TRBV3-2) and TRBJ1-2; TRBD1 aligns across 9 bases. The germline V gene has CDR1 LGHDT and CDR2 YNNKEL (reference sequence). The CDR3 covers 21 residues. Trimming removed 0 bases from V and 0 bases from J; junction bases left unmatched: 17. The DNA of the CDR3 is TGTGCCAGCAGCCAAGAAGTCCGACAGGGGGAATTTACGTTAGCTAACTATGGCTACACCTTC. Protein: CASSQEVRQGEFTLANYGYTF.

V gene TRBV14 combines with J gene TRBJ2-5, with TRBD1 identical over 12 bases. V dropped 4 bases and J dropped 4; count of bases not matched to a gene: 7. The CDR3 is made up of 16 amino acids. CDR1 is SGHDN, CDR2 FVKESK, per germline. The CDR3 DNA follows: TGTGCCAGCAGCCCAGTGGGACAGGGGGCGAGAGAGACCCAGTACTTC. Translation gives CASSPVGQGARETQYF.

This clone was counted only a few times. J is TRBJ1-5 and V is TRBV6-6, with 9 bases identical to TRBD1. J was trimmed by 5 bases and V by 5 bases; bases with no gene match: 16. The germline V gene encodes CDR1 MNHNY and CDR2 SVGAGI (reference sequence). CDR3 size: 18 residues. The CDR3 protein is CASSPFSLGQGNYQPQHF. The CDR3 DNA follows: TGTGCCAGCAGTCCTTTTTCTCTTGGACAGGGGAACTATCAGCCCCAGCATTTT.

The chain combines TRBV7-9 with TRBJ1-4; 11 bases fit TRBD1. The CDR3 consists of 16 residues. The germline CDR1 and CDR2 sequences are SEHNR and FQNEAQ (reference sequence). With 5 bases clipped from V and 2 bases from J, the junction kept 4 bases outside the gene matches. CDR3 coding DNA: TGTGCCAGCAGCCTCGGGACAGGGGGTACTAATGAAAAACTGTTTTTT. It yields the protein CASSLGTGGTNEKLFF.

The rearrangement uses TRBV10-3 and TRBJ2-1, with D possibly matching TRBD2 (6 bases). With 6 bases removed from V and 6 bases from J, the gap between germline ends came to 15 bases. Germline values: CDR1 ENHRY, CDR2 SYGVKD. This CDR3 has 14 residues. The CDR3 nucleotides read TGTGCCATCAGGATTGATAGCGGCTTCAATGAGCAGTTCTTC. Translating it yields CAIRIDSGFNEQFF.

CDR3 in DNA: TGTGCCACGGAGAAGCGGGGGAGTGTCACCGGGGAGCTGTTTTTT. Translated, it gives CATEKRGSVTGELFF. The chain has TRBV7-9 and TRBJ2-2; 8 bases are shared with TRBD2. CDR1 and CDR2 from the germline V gene are SEHNR and FQNEAQ (reference sequence). V was pared by 10 bases and J by 4 bases, with 11 bases of the junction left unmatched. The CDR3 is 15 amino acids.

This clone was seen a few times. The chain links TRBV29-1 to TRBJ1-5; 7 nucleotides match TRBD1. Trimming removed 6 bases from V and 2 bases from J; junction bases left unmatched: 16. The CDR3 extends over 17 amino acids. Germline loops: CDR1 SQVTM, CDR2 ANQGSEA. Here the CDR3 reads CSVWARGGWGGNQPQHF. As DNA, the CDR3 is TGCAGCGTCTGGGCCAGAGGGGGCTGGGGGGGCAATCAGCCCCAGCATTTT.

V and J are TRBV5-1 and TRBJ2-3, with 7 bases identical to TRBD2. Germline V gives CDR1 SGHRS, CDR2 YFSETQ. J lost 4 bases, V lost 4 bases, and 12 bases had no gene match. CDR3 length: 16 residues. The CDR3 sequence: CASSPSGGSVADTQYF. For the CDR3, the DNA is TGCGCCAGCAGCCCCTCCGGCGGGAGTGTTGCAGATACGCAGTATTTT.

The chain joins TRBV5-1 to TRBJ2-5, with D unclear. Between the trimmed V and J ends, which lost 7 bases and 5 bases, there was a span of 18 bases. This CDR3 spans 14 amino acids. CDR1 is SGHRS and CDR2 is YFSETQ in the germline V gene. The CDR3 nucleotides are TGCGCCAGCTCGCCTCATGTGGCCGCTGAGACCCAGTACTTC. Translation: CASSPHVAAETQYF.

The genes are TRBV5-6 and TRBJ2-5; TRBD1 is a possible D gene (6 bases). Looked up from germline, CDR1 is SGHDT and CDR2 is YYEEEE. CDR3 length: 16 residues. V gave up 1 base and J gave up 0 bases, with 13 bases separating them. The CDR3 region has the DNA TGTGCCAGCAGCTTGTTAGCGACAGGCGACCAAGAGACCCAGTACTTC. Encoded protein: CASSLLATGDQETQYF.

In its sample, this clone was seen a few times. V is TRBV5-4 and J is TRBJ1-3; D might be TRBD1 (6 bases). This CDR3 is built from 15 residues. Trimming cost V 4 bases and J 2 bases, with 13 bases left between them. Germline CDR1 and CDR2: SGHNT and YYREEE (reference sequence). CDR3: CASSGPTGPGNTIYF. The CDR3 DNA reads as TGTGCCAGCAGCGGTCCGACAGGCCCTGGAAACACCATATATTTT.